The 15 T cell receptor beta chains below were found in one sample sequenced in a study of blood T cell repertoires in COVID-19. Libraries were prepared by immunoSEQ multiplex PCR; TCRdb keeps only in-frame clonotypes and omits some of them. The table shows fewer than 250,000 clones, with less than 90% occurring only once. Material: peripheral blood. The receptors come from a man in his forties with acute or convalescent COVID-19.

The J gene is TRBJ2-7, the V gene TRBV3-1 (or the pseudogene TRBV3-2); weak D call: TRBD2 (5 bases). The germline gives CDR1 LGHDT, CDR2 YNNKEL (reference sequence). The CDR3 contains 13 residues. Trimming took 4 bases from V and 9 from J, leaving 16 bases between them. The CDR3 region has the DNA TGTGCCAGCAGCCCCGATGGCCCCGAGGGGCAGTACTTC. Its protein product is CASSPDGPEGQYF.

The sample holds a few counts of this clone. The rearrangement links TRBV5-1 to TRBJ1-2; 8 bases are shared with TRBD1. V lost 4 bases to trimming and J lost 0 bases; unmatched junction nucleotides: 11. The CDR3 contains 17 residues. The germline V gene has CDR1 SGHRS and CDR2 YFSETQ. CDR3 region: CASSPEGRGLTNYGYTF. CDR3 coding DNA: TGCGCCAGCAGCCCCGAGGGCAGGGGGCTTACTAACTATGGCTACACCTTC.

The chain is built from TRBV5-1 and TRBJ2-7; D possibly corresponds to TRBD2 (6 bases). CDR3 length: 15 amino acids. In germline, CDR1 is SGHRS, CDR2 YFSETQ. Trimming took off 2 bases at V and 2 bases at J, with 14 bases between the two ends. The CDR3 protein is CASSLEEGRPYEQYF. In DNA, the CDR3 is TGCGCCAGCAGCTTAGAGGAAGGGAGGCCCTACGAGCAGTACTTC.

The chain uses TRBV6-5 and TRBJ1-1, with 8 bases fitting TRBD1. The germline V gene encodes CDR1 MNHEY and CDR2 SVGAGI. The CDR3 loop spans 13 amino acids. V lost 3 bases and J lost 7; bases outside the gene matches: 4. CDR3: CASSYLGQGEAFF. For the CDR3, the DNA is TGTGCCAGCAGTTATTTAGGACAGGGTGAAGCTTTCTTT.

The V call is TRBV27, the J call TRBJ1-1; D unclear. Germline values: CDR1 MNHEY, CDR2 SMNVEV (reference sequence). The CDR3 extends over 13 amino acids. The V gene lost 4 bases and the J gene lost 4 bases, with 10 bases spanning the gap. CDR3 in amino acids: CASSSYLSTEAFF. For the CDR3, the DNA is TGTGCCAGCAGTTCCTATCTGAGCACTGAAGCTTTCTTT.

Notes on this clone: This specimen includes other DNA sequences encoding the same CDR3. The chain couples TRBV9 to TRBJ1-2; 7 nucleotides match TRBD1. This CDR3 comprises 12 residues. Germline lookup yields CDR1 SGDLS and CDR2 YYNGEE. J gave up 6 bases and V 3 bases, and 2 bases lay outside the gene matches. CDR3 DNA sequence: TGTGCCAGCAGCGCCCAGGGGGATGGCTACACCTTC. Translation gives CASSAQGDGYTF.

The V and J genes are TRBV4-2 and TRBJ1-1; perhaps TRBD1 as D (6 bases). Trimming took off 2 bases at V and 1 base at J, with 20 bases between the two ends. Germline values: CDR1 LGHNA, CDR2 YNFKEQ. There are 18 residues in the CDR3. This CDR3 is CASSQIVAGAVRNTEAFF. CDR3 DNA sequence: TGTGCCAGCAGCCAAATCGTGGCAGGGGCTGTAAGGAACACTGAAGCTTTCTTT.

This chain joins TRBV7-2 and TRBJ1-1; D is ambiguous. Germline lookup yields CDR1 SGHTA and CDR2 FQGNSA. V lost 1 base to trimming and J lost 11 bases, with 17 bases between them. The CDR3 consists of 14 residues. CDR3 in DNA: TGTGCCAGCAGCTTAGATCGAGTGGCTGGCGGGGCTTTCTTT. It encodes CASSLDRVAGGAFF.

Written as DNA, the CDR3 is TGTGCCAGCCTACCGGGACAGGTTTTTAACTATGGCTACACCTTC. It translates to CASLPGQVFNYGYTF. This chain joins TRBV7-9 and TRBJ1-2; the match to TRBD1 covers 8 bases. There are 15 residues in the CDR3. The germline CDR1 and CDR2 sequences are SEHNR and FQNEAQ (reference sequence). Trimming removed 8 bases from V and 1 base from J; junction bases left unmatched: 9.

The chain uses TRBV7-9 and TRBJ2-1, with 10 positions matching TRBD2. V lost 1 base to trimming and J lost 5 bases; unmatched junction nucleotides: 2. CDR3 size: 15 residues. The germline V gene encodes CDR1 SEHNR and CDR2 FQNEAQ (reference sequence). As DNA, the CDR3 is TGTGCCAGCAGCTTAGGGACTAGCGGTAACAATGAGCAGTTCTTC. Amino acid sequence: CASSLGTSGNNEQFF.

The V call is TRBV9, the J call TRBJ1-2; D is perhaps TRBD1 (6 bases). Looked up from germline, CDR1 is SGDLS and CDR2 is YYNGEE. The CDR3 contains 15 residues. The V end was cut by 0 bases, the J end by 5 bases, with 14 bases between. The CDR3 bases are TGTGCCAGCAGCGTAGGGATACAGGGTGGATATGGCTACACCTTC. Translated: CASSVGIQGGYGYTF.

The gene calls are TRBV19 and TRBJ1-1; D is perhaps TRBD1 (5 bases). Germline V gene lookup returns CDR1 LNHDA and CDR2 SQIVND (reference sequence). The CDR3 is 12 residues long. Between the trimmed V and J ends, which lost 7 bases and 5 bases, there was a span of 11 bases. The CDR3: CASTTGGTEAFF. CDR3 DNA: TGTGCCAGTACTACGGGGGGGACTGAAGCTTTCTTT.

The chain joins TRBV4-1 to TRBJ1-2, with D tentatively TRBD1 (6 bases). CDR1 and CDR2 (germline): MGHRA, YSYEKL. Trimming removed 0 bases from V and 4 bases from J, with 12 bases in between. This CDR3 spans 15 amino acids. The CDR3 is CASSQEKGGAYGYTF. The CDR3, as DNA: TGCGCCAGCAGCCAAGAAAAGGGGGGGGCCTATGGCTACACCTTC.

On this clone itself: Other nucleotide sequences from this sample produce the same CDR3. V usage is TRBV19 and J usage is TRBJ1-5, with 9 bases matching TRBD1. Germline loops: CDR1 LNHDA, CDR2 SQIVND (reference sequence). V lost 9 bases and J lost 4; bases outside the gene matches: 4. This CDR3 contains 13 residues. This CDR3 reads CASSGTGNQPQHF. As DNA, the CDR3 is TGTGCCAGCAGTGGGACAGGGAATCAGCCCCAGCATTTT.

The DNA for the CDR3 is TGTGCCAGCAGCTTAGGGCAGGCGGAGGCCGGGGAGCTGTTTTTT. Translated, it gives CASSLGQAEAGELFF. This chain joins TRBV7-2 and TRBJ2-2; weak D call: TRBD2 (5 bases). The CDR3 has 15 amino acids. Trimming removed 1 base from V and 6 bases from J, with 12 bases in between. CDR1 SGHTA and CDR2 FQGNSA come from the germline V gene.